These 13 T cell receptor beta chains were all obtained from the same sample, sequenced in a study of post-analysis software for immune sequencing data. Findings and caveats of the study: The five TRBV segments detected at higher frequency in patients than in controls included TRBV5-6, TRBV5-1 and TRBV20-1.

What these receptors recognize is not known. Unique molecular identifiers had been added to the TCR beta cDNA libraries. TCRdb reprocessed the PCR reads with MiXCR, giving one entry per CDR3 protein. In the table there are 750,000 to 900,000 distinct CDR3 sequences, roughly 50% of which are singletons. The source material was blood. The receptors originated from a girl between 10 and 17 years old with multiple sclerosis.

The rearrangement links TRBV18 to TRBJ2-1; 12 bases agree with TRBD2. With V trimmed by 2 bases and J by 8 bases, 7 bases remained unmatched. CDR1 KGHSH and CDR2 LQKENI come from the germline V gene. The CDR3 has 16 residues. DNA of the CDR3: TGTGCCAGCTCACCAACGGGACTAGCGGGTGGTGATGAGCAGTTCTTC. Amino acids: CASSPTGLAGGDEQFF.

The chain employs TRBV29-1 and TRBJ2-1, with a possible D match to TRBD2 (6 bases). The germline V gene encodes CDR1 SQVTM and CDR2 ANQGSEA. V was cut by 3 bases and J by 8 bases, with 14 bases left in between. The CDR3 length is 13 residues. The DNA of the CDR3 is TGCAGCGTTGAGCCGGGAGAAGGGTATGAGCAGTTCTTC. This gives the protein CSVEPGEGYEQFF.

The gene calls are TRBV9 and TRBJ1-2; D not resolved. Germline values: CDR1 SGDLS, CDR2 YYNGEE. This CDR3 has 14 residues. Trimming shortened V by 4 bases and J by 5 bases, and 15 bases separated the two germline ends. The CDR3 coding sequence is TGTGCCAGCAGCCCCGGAGACCACATGTATGGCTACACCTTC. Its translation is CASSPGDHMYGYTF.

This clonotype appeared a few times. The J gene is TRBJ2-1, the V gene TRBV6-6; tentatively, D is TRBD2 (6 bases). The ends were cut back, 5 bases at V and 7 bases at J, with 15 bases in the middle. Germline CDR1 and CDR2: MNHNY and SVGAGI (reference sequence). This CDR3 has 14 residues. CDR3: CASSHGDSANEQFF. Written as DNA, the CDR3 is TGTGCCAGCAGTCACGGGGACTCCGCTAATGAGCAGTTCTTC.

The rearrangement joins TRBV12-3 or TRBV12-4 to TRBJ1-2; D might be TRBD1 (5 bases). This CDR3 contains 12 residues. The V gene lost 5 bases and the J gene lost 9 bases, with 13 bases spanning the gap. The CDR3 loop reads CASSTGVGRYTF. As DNA, the CDR3 is TGTGCCAGCAGTACGGGGGTAGGACGCTACACCTTC.

This rearrangement joins TRBV19 to TRBJ1-5; D not certain. The CDR3 is 12 residues long. Per germline, CDR1 LNHDA and CDR2 SQIVND (reference sequence). Trimming took off 4 bases at V and 9 bases at J, with 10 bases between the two ends. The CDR3 region is CASSTSMAPQHF. The CDR3 nucleotides are TGTGCCAGTAGTACCTCAATGGCGCCCCAGCATTTT.

V and J are TRBV7-2 and TRBJ2-5; D might be TRBD1 (5 bases). The J call may be faulty, since TRBJ2-7 better matches the DNA end. Germline V gene sequence: CDR1 SGHTA, CDR2 FQGNSA. The CDR3 is made up of 13 amino acids. CDR3 nucleotides: TGTGCCAGCAGCTTATTTCATCAGGGCGAGCAGTACTTC. Encoded protein: CASSLFHQGEQYF.

This clonotype was counted many times. The rearrangement uses TRBV7-2 and TRBJ2-5; TRBD2 matches at 9 bases. Germline CDR1 reads SGHTA; CDR2 reads FQGNSA. The CDR3 covers 14 residues. Trimming took 6 bases from V and 2 from J; bases not matched to a gene: 4. In DNA form, the CDR3 reads TGTGCCAGCAGTCTAGCGGGATCACAAGAGACCCAGTACTTC. Translation: CASSLAGSQETQYF.

In this sample, this clonotype turned up a few times. The gene calls are TRBV7-9 and TRBJ2-1; 7 bases map to TRBD2. There are 14 residues in the CDR3. Trimming cost V 0 bases and J 15 bases; bases outside gene matches: 11. Germline loops: CDR1 SEHNR, CDR2 FQNEAQ (reference sequence). The DNA of the CDR3 is TGTGCCAGCAGCTTAGCCCAGCTCAGCGGGAAGGCGTTCTTC. Its protein product is CASSLAQLSGKAFF.

The chain uses TRBV20-1 and TRBJ2-1; 13 bases fit TRBD2. The CDR3 has 15 amino acids. Germline V CDR1 and CDR2: DFQATT, SNEGSKA (reference sequence). J was trimmed by 8 bases and V by 2 bases; bases with no gene match: 6. The CDR3 nucleotides are TGCAGTGCTAGAAGGACTAGCGGGAGATGGTATGAGCAGTTCTTC. It is translated as CSARRTSGRWYEQFF.

The V and J genes are TRBV29-1 and TRBJ2-1, with TRBD2 matching over 9 bases. CDR1 SQVTM and CDR2 ANQGSEA come from the germline V gene. After removal of 7 bases from V and 0 bases from J, the junction contained 13 bases not matched to a gene. The CDR3 is 17 amino acids. This CDR3 is CSGVGLADYSSYNEQFF. CDR3 in DNA: TGCAGCGGGGTGGGACTAGCCGACTACAGCTCCTACAATGAGCAGTTCTTC.

The chain carries TRBV7-9 and TRBJ2-3; D is perhaps TRBD1 (6 bases). From germline, CDR1 is SEHNR and CDR2 FQNEAQ (reference sequence). The CDR3 runs 15 residues. Trimming left V 5 bases short and J 1 base short, with 13 bases between. CDR3 residues: CASSKRTARTDTQYF. The CDR3 DNA reads TGTGCCAGCAGCAAGAGGACAGCACGCACAGATACGCAGTATTTT.

The chain has TRBV6-6 and TRBJ1-6, with a possible D match to TRBD1 (5 bases). From germline, CDR1 is MNHNY and CDR2 SVGAGI (reference sequence). The CDR3 covers 14 residues. Trimming took off 6 bases at V and 7 bases at J, with 13 bases between the two ends. CDR3 loop: CASSPGTLNSPLHF. The CDR3 DNA sequence: TGTGCCAGCAGCCCCGGGACGTTAAATTCACCCCTCCACTTT.